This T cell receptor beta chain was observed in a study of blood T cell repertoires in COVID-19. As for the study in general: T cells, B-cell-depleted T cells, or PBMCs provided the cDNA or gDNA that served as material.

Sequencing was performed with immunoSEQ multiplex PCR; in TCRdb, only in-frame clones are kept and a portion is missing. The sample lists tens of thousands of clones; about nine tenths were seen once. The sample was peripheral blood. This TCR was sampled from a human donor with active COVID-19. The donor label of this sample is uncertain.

As DNA, the CDR3 is TGCGCCAGCAGCCCCTCAGGAGGGACAGTCTACAATGAGCAGTTCTTC. Translation gives CASSPSGGTVYNEQFF. The chain uses TRBV4-1 and TRBJ2-1; tentative D call: TRBD1 (7 bases). The CDR3 spans 16 residues. CDR1 and CDR2 from the germline V gene are MGHRA and YSYEKL. V gave up 4 bases and J gave up 3 bases, with 16 bases separating them.